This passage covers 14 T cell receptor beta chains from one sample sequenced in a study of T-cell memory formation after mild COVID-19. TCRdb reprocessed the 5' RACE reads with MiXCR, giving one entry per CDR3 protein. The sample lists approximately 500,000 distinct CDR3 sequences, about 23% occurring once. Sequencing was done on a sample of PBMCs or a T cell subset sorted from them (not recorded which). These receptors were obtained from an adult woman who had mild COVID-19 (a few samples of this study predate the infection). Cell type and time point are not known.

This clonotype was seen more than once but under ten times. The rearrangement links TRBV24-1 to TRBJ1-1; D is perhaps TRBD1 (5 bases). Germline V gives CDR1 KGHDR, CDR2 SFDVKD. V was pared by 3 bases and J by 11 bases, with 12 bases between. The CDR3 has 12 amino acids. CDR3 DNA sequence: TGTGCCACCAGTGATAGCTGGGGGAAGGCTTTCTTT. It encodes CATSDSWGKAFF.

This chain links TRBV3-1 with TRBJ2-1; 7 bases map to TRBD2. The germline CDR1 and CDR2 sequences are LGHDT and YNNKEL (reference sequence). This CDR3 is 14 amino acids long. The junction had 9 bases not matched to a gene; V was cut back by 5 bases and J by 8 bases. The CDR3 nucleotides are TGTGCCAGCAGCTCAGTTTGGGCGGGAGATGAGCAGTTCTTC. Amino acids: CASSSVWAGDEQFF.

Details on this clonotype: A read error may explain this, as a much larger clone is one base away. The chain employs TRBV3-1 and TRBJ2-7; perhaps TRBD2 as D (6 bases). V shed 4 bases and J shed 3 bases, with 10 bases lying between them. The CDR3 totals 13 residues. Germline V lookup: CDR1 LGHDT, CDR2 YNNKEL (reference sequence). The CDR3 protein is CASSPRDCYEQYF. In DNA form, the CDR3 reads TGTGCCAGCAGCCCCCGGGACTGCTACGAGCAGTACTTC.

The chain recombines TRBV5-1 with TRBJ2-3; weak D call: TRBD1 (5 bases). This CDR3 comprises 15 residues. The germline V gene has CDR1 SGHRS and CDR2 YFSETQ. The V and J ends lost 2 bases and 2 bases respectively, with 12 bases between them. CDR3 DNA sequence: TGCGCCAGCAGCTTAATGACAGCCAACACAGATACGCAGTATTTT. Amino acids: CASSLMTANTDTQYF.

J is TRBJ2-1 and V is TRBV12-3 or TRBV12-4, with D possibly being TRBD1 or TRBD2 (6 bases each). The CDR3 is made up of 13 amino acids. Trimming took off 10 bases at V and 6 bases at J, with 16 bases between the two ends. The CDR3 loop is CATVGGSSNEQFF. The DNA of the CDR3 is TGTGCCACCGTAGGGGGGAGCAGCAATGAGCAGTTCTTC.

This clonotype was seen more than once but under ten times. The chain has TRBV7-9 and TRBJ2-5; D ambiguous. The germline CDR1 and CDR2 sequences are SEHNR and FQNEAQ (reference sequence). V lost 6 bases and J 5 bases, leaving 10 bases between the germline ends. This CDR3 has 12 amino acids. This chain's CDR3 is CASSHRLETQYF. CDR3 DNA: TGTGCCAGCAGTCACCGACTGGAGACCCAGTACTTC. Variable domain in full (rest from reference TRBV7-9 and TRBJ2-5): DTGVSQNPRHKITKRGQNVTFRCDPISEHNRLYWYRQTLGQGPEFLTYFQNEAQLEKSRLLSDRFSAERPKGSFSTLEIQRTEQGDSAMYLCASSHRLETQYFGPGTRLLVL.

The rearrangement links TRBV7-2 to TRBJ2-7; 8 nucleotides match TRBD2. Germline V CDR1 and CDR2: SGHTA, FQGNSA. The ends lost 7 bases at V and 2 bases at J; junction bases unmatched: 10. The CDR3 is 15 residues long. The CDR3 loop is CASTSEAGDPYEQYF. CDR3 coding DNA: TGTGCCAGCACCTCCGAAGCGGGGGACCCCTACGAGCAGTACTTC.

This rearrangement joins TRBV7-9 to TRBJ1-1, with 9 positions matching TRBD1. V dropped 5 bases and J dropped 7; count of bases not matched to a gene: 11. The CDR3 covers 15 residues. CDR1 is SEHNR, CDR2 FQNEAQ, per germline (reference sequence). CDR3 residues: CASSPPGTGKSEAFF. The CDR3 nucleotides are TGTGCCAGCAGCCCGCCCGGGACAGGGAAAAGTGAAGCTTTCTTT.

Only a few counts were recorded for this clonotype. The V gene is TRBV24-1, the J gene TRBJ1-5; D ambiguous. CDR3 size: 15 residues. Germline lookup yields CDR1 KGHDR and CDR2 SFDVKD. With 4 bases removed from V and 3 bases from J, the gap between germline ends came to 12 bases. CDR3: CATSDRGPANQPQHF. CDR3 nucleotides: TGTGCCACCAGTGACCGAGGACCTGCCAATCAGCCCCAGCATTTT.

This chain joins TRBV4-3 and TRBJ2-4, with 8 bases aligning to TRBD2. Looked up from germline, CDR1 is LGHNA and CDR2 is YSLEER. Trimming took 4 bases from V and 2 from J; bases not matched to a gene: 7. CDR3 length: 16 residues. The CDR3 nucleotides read TGCGCCAGCAGCCTCGGAGCGGGGGATCCCAAAAACATTCAGTACTTC. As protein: CASSLGAGDPKNIQYF.

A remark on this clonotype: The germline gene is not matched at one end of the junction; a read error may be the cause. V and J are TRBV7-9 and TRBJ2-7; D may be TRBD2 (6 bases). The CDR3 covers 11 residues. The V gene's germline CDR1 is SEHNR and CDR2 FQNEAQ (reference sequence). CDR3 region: CASSLSGRTFF. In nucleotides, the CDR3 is TGTGCCAGCAGCTTATCTGGGAGGACCTTCTTC.

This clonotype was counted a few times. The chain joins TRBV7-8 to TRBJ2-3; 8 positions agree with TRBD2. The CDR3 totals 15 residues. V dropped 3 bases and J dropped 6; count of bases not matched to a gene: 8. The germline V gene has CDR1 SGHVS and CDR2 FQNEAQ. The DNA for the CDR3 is TGTGCCAGCAGCTTCGAGCGGGAGCCCACGGATACGCAGTATTTT. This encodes CASSFEREPTDTQYF.

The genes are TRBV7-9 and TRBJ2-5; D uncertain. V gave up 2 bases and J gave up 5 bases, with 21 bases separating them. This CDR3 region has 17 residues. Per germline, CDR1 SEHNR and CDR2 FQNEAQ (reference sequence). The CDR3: CASSLTLGQRGKETQYF. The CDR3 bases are TGTGCCAGCAGCTTAACCCTGGGTCAGCGAGGAAAGGAGACCCAGTACTTC.

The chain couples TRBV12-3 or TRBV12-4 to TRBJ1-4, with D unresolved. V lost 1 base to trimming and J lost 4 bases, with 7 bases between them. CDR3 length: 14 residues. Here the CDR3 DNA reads TGTGCCAGCAGTTTAGGCCAGATTAATGAAAAACTGTTTTTT. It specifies CASSLGQINEKLFF.